This TCR beta chain was identified in a study of cytomegalovirus exposure and HLA in healthy donors. About the research overall: The approximately 110 validation repertoires used a platform that matched the one used for the 550 to 800 first-cohort repertoires, as a later analysis reported. Study observations and caveats: Cytomegalovirus association was assigned to about 150 TCR beta chains. Later, an analysis found that TCR clusters from the first cohort tended to co-occur in the 120 validation repertoires.

The CDR3 runs to 12 residues. From germline, CDR1 is GTSNPN and CDR2 SVGIG (reference sequence). With 4 bases removed from V and 8 bases from J, the gap between germline ends came to 12 bases. Worth noting for this clone: Its antigen is undetermined.

Here immunoSEQ multiplex PCR was the method, and the copy in TCRdb shows in-frame clones only, minus some. The sample lists about 330,000 clones; around 87% were seen once. This receptor was taken from a woman aged 30 to 39 in good health and CMV-seropositive. The chain links TRBV30 to TRBJ2-1, with D perhaps matching TRBD1 (5 bases). The specimen sequenced was PBMCs. The CDR3 nucleotides are TGTGCCTGGAACAAGGCGACAGATGAGCAGTTCTTC. Amino acids: CAWNKATDEQFF.